A selection of T cell receptor beta chains follows, all from one sample in a study of shared clonotypes between healthy human individuals. Produced via immunoSEQ multiplex PCR; TCRdb's table is partial and in-frame only. The sample contains about a million clones, 76% of which appear only once. Material: memory CD4+ T cells sorted from blood. All receptors derive from a man in his late teens or twenties in good health. CDR3s include the opening cysteine and the closing phenylalanine or tryptophan. D genes are given only for firm matches. Only some rows state a clone size, as once, few, many or a class for expanded clones.

TRBV5-1	-	TRBD2	TRBJ2-1	CASSLGTSGGYNEQFF	TGCGCCAGCAGCTTGGGGACTAGCGGGGGCTACAATGAGCAGTTCTTC
TRBV9	-	TRBD2	TRBJ2-1	CASNLHGGGAHEQFF	TGTGCCTCCAATCTCCATGGCGGGGGGGCCCATGAGCAGTTCTTC
TRBV7-4	-	-	TRBJ1-1	CASSFSPLEQAFF	TGTGCCAGCAGCTTCTCCCCCCTAGAGCAAGCTTTCTTT
TRBV11-2	-	-	TRBJ1-2	CASSSKLRDGYTF	TGTGCCAGCAGCTCCAAATTAAGGGACGGCTACACCTTC
TRBV7-8	once	-	TRBJ1-5	CASSLGLDSRTHF	TGTGCCAGCAGCTTAGGGTTAGACAGCAGGACCCATTTT
TRBV5-1	-	-	TRBJ2-2	CASSLYSRNTGELFF	TGCGCCAGCAGCTTGTATAGTCGGAACACCGGGGAGCTGTTTTTT
TRBV29-1	-	-	TRBJ2-6	CSVVLSGANVLTF	TGCAGCGTAGTTTTATCTGGGGCCAACGTCCTGACTTTC
TRBV2	-	TRBD2	TRBJ2-2	CASTLLAGLTGELFF	TGTGCCAGCACCTTACTAGCGGGACTAACCGGGGAGCTGTTTTTT
TRBV2	-	TRBD2	TRBJ2-1	CASSEGTREWNEQFF	TGTGCCAGCAGTGAAGGGACTAGAGAATGGAATGAGCAGTTCTTC
TRBV2	-	TRBD2	TRBJ2-5	CASTLTGGETQYF	TGTGCCAGCACCCTAACGGGAGGGGAGACCCAGTACTTC
TRBV7-9	-	TRBD2	TRBJ2-1	CASSLGLAGGREQFF	TGTGCCAGCAGCTTAGGTCTAGCGGGAGGGCGTGAGCAGTTCTTC
TRBV5-1	-	-	TRBJ1-1	CASSLSNTEAFF	TGCGCCAGCAGCCTGAGTAACACTGAAGCTTTCTTT
TRBV10-3	-	TRBD2	TRBJ2-7	CAISLGLAASYEQYF	TGTGCCATCAGTCTCGGACTAGCGGCCTCCTACGAGCAGTACTTC
TRBV28	-	TRBD2	TRBJ2-5	CASRPSGGASETQYF	TGTGCCAGCAGACCTAGCGGGGGGGCCTCAGAGACCCAGTACTTC
TRBV19	once	-	TRBJ1-1	CASSGIEVGGNTEAFF	TGTGCCAGTAGCGGAATCGAAGTGGGGGGGAACACTGAAGCTTTCTTT
TRBV28	few	-	TRBJ1-2	CASSLGGSVNYGYTF	TGTGCCAGCAGCCTCGGGGGGTCGGTTAACTATGGCTACACCTTC
TRBV29-1	-	TRBD1	TRBJ1-3	CSVEQGATGNTIYF	TGCAGCGTTGAACAGGGGGCCACAGGAAACACCATATATTTT
TRBV11-3	-	TRBD2	TRBJ2-1	CASSKSSGRNLYNEQFF	TGTGCCAGCAGCAAATCAAGCGGGAGGAACCTCTACAATGAGCAGTTCTTC